One sample yielded the 25 T cell receptor beta chains listed below, sequenced in a study of post-analysis software for immune sequencing data. Incorporated into the TCR beta cDNA libraries were unique molecular identifiers, which served to reduce PCR and sequencing biases. TCRdb re-called the PCR reads with MiXCR, one entry per CDR3 protein. This table holds about 800,000 distinct CDR3 sequences, less than 35% found once. Study outcomes and limitations: Controls had lower frequencies than patients of 4 or 5 TRBV segments, which included TRBV5-6, TRBV5-1 and TRBV20-1.

Their target antigens are unknown. Material: blood. The receptors were gathered from a girl between 5 and 17 years old with multiple sclerosis.

V usage is TRBV5-1 and J usage is TRBJ2-1; 11 nucleotides agree with TRBD1. The V and J ends lost 7 bases and 7 bases, in that order; junction bases with no gene match: 7. Looked up from germline, CDR1 is SGHRS and CDR2 is YFSETQ. This CDR3 is built from 14 residues. The CDR3 loop reads CASYYGTGGNEQFF. CDR3 DNA sequence: TGCGCCAGCTACTATGGGACAGGGGGGAATGAGCAGTTCTTC.

This clonotype was observed a few times. V gene TRBV6-5 combines with J gene TRBJ2-3; 7 bases match TRBD1. Germline V lookup: CDR1 MNHEY, CDR2 SVGAGI. The J segment lost 2 bases and the V segment lost 6 bases, leaving 5 bases of the junction unmatched. The CDR3 is 14 amino acids. The CDR3 reads CASRPGQHTDTQYF. CDR3 nucleotide sequence: TGTGCCAGCAGGCCGGGACAGCACACAGATACGCAGTATTTT.

This clonotype was counted between two and nine times. The chain joins TRBV14 to TRBJ2-7; D is possibly TRBD2 (5 bases). The CDR3 contains 15 residues. In germline, CDR1 is SGHDN, CDR2 FVKESK. V was shortened by 3 bases and J by 2 bases, with 14 bases between the two germline ends. The CDR3 DNA is TGTGCCAGCAGCCACCCGACCTACGGGGCCTACGAGCAGTACTTC. The encoded protein is CASSHPTYGAYEQYF.

The CDR3 nucleotides read TGCAGCGTTGGTTTGTCAATTGGGGGACAGGGGTTCTCCTACGAGCAGTACTTC. Amino acid sequence: CSVGLSIGGQGFSYEQYF. This chain connects TRBV29-1 to TRBJ2-4, with TRBD1 matching over 10 bases. The J call may be wrong; the DNA end is better matched by TRBJ2-7. From germline, CDR1 is SQVTM and CDR2 ANQGSEA. The CDR3 covers 18 residues.

This clonotype was recorded at least ten times. This sequence joins TRBV4-3 and TRBJ2-1, with D uncertain. The germline CDR1 and CDR2 sequences are LGHNA and YSLEER. V was clipped by 2 bases and J by 2 bases, with 4 bases between them. The CDR3 loop spans 13 amino acids. CDR3 nucleotides: TGCGCCAGCAGCCAAAGCACCTACAATGAGCAGTTCTTC. This encodes CASSQSTYNEQFF.

This clonotype was seen only a few times. This chain joins TRBV25-1 and TRBJ2-3; no definite D call. Germline V CDR1 and CDR2: MGHDK, SYGVNS. Trimming took off 11 bases at V and 2 bases at J, with 17 bases between the two ends. CDR3 length: 14 amino acids. The CDR3 loop is CAPTPGSVTDTQYF. CDR3 bases: TGTGCCCCAACTCCAGGAAGTGTCACAGATACGCAGTATTTT.

At least ten counts were recorded for this clonotype. The chain links TRBV5-1 to TRBJ2-7, with TRBD1 matching 9 bases. This CDR3 is built from 15 residues. CDR1 is SGHRS, CDR2 YFSETQ, per germline. Trimming removed 0 bases from V and 6 bases from J; junction bases left unmatched: 7. The CDR3 nucleotides read TGCGCCAGCAGCTTGGAATGGGACAGGGTTGCCGAGCAGTACTTC. This gives the protein CASSLEWDRVAEQYF.

This clonotype was seen a handful of times. The chain is built from TRBV14 and TRBJ1-1; possibly TRBD1 for D (5 bases). V was trimmed by 4 bases and J by 2 bases, leaving 11 bases between them. The CDR3 consists of 14 residues. Per the germline V gene, CDR1 is SGHDN and CDR2 is FVKESK. CDR3 amino acids: CASSPLDRNTEAFF. CDR3 in DNA: TGTGCCAGCAGCCCCCTCGACAGAAACACTGAAGCTTTCTTT.

The chain links TRBV5-1 to TRBJ2-3, with unresolved D. CDR3 size: 13 residues. Per germline, CDR1 SGHRS and CDR2 YFSETQ. The V end was cut by 2 bases, the J end by 5 bases, with 9 bases between. The CDR3 region has the DNA TGCGCCAGCAGCTTTGAAAGAGGAGATACGCAGTATTTT. Translation gives CASSFERGDTQYF.

The chain employs TRBV6-5 and TRBJ2-5, with D perhaps TRBD2 (6 bases). Germline values: CDR1 MNHEY, CDR2 SVGAGI. This CDR3 spans 14 amino acids. V shed 2 bases and J shed 1 base, with 8 bases lying between them. The CDR3 DNA sequence: TGTGCCAGCAGTTACGGAGCGGGCCAAGAGACCCAGTACTTC. Its protein product is CASSYGAGQETQYF.

This chain's CDR3 is CSVWSSGINEQFF. As DNA, the CDR3 is TGCAGCGTTTGGTCTAGCGGGATTAATGAGCAGTTCTTC. V gene TRBV29-1 combines with J gene TRBJ2-1, with 9 positions matching TRBD2. Germline assignment: CDR1 SQVTM and CDR2 ANQGSEA. There are 13 residues in the CDR3. Unmatched junction bases numbered 6, after V lost 5 bases and J lost 7 bases.

Points on this clonotype: Since the CDR3 does not end with the conserved phenylalanine or tryptophan, this likely comes from a read error. The chain carries TRBV5-5 and TRBJ2-7; TRBD2 matches 7 bases. The end of the DNA aligns better with TRBJ2-5, so the J call may be wrong. This CDR3 contains 15 residues. Germline V gene data show CDR1 as SGHKS and CDR2 as YYEKEE (reference sequence). CDR3 sequence: CASSYGGGPGETQYC. DNA for the CDR3: TGTGCCAGCAGCTATGGGGGAGGGCCCGGAGAGACCCAGTACTGC.

As for this clonotype: An end of the junction does not agree with germline; a read error may underlie this. The chain links TRBV7-9 to TRBJ2-1; 9 bases fit TRBD1. The CDR3 length is 15 residues. Germline assignment: CDR1 SEHNR and CDR2 FQNEAQ (reference sequence). CDR3 sequence (DNA): TGTGTCAGCAGCGCGGACAGGGGATCGTACAATGAGCAGTTCTTC. Translation gives CVSSADRGSYNEQFF.

The chain uses TRBV27 and TRBJ2-7; D gene unclear. There are 12 residues in the CDR3. Germline-derived CDR1 and CDR2 are MNHEY and SMNVEV (reference sequence). V was pared by 5 bases and J by 6 bases, with 11 bases between. CDR3 DNA sequence: TGTGCCAGCAGTCCTCTGGGCTCCGAGCAGTACTTC. Protein product: CASSPLGSEQYF.

This clonotype was observed a few times. The chain carries TRBV7-2 and TRBJ2-7; D is uncertain. The CDR3 totals 12 residues. Trimming removed 5 bases at V and 7 bases at J, with 12 bases between. The germline gives CDR1 SGHTA, CDR2 FQGNSA. CDR3 DNA sequence: TGTGCCAGCAGCCCGAGACTGGGAGAGCAGTACTTC. It encodes CASSPRLGEQYF.

The J gene is TRBJ1-3, the V gene TRBV27; maybe TRBD1 (6 bases). V was pared by 5 bases and J by 3 bases, with 14 bases between. Germline CDR1 and CDR2: MNHEY and SMNVEV (reference sequence). This CDR3 contains 15 residues. In DNA, the CDR3 is TGTGCCAGCAGTCCAATCAGGGGAGGTGGAAACACCATATATTTT. This codes for CASSPIRGGGNTIYF.

The V call is TRBV9, the J call TRBJ2-1, with D perhaps TRBD1 (6 bases). Germline V gene lookup returns CDR1 SGDLS and CDR2 YYNGEE. Trimming cost V 3 bases and J 7 bases, with 17 bases left between them. There are 15 residues in the CDR3. In nucleotides, the CDR3 is TGTGCCAGCAGCGCCGGTGCGGACAGTCGGAATGAGCAGTTCTTC. Translating it yields CASSAGADSRNEQFF.

This clonotype has just a few counts. The chain joins TRBV19 to TRBJ2-4; D ambiguous. Trimming removed 6 bases from V and 0 bases from J, with 12 bases in between. The CDR3 runs to 15 residues. Germline CDR1 LNHDA, CDR2 SQIVND (reference sequence). The CDR3 loop reads CASRGSRLAKNIQYF. In nucleotides, the CDR3 is TGTGCCAGTAGGGGCAGCCGTCTAGCCAAAAACATTCAGTACTTC. The entire variable domain, with the rest obtained from reference TRBV19 and TRBJ2-4, is as follows: DGGITQSPKYLFRKEGQNVTLSCEQNLNHDAMYWYRQDPGQGLRLIYYSQIVNDFQKGDIAEGYSVSREKKESFPLTVTSAQKNPTAFYLCASRGSRLAKNIQYFGAGTRLSVL.

V usage is TRBV9 and J usage is TRBJ1-2; D gene unclear. The length of the CDR3 is 15 residues. The germline V gene encodes CDR1 SGDLS and CDR2 YYNGEE. V shed 3 bases and J shed 0 bases, with 12 bases lying between them. The CDR3: CASSEGWAANYGYTF. Written as DNA, the CDR3 is TGTGCCAGCAGCGAAGGTTGGGCCGCTAACTATGGCTACACCTTC.

V is TRBV7-2 and J is TRBJ2-5; TRBD2 matches 9 bases. Looked up from germline, CDR1 is SGHTA and CDR2 is FQGNSA. The J segment lost 2 bases and the V segment lost 1 base, leaving 11 bases of the junction unmatched. The CDR3 is made up of 18 amino acids. DNA for the CDR3: TGTGCCAGCAGCTTAGGAGGGGGGCGAGCGGGAGGACAAGAGACCCAGTACTTC. Its protein product is CASSLGGGRAGGQETQYF.

This clonotype was observed a few times. This chain joins TRBV20-1 and TRBJ2-5; tentatively, D is TRBD1 (6 bases). The J call may be faulty, since TRBJ2-7 better matches the DNA end. The germline gives CDR1 DFQATT, CDR2 SNEGSKA (reference sequence). The CDR3 contains 14 residues. The DNA for the CDR3 is TGCAGTGCTAGACCCGGGACATTCAAGGGCGAGCAGTACTTC. This gives the protein CSARPGTFKGEQYF.

In this sample, this clonotype turned up a few times. The rearrangement uses TRBV6-2 or TRBV6-3 and TRBJ1-1, with a weak D call TRBD1 (6 bases). V lost 5 bases and J 5 bases, leaving 15 bases between the germline ends. CDR1 and CDR2 from the germline V gene are MNHEY and SVGEGT. This CDR3 is 14 amino acids long. CDR3 nucleotides: TGTGCCAGCAGTCCCGACGGGGGGCTGACTGAAGCTTTCTTT. Translating gives CASSPDGGLTEAFF.

The chain couples TRBV7-2 to TRBJ2-1, with 11 positions matching TRBD2. Germline lookup yields CDR1 SGHTA and CDR2 FQGNSA. Losses at the gene ends were 4 bases for V and 6 bases for J; bases not matched to a gene: 2. The CDR3 covers 14 residues. CDR3 coding DNA: TGTGCCAGCAGCTATAGCGGGGGGGTCAATGAGCAGTTCTTC. Its protein is CASSYSGGVNEQFF.

The chain recombines TRBV2 with TRBJ2-1, with D possibly TRBD2 on 6 matching bases. The CDR3 has 14 residues. Germline assignment: CDR1 SNHLY and CDR2 FYNNEI. Between the trimmed V and J ends, which lost 8 bases and 8 bases, there was a span of 19 bases. The CDR3, as DNA: TGTGCCAGCCGTCCGGGAGTCCCCCAGGATGAGCAGTTCTTC. As protein: CASRPGVPQDEQFF.

This clonotype was observed a few times. The V and J genes are TRBV20-1 and TRBJ2-1, with 10 nucleotides matching TRBD2. CDR1 and CDR2 (germline): DFQATT, SNEGSKA (reference sequence). Unmatched junction bases numbered 12, after V lost 4 bases and J lost 15 bases. The CDR3 extends over 13 amino acids. The CDR3 sequence: CSAIPSSGGVRFF. CDR3 coding DNA: TGCAGTGCTATCCCCTCTAGCGGGGGAGTTCGGTTCTTC.